What follows are 23 T cell receptor beta chains derived from one specimen sequenced in a study of circulating CD8 cells and anti-PD-1 response in melanoma. Using around 14 ng of total RNA, TCR libraries were made with the QIAseq Immune Repertoire TCR panel. TCRdb reprocessed the reads via MiXCR and lists one record per CDR3 protein. The table has around 570 distinct CDR3 sequences, roughly 8% seen once. Live CD3+CD8+TCRalphabeta+ cells were sorted into four subsets by PD-1 and/or TIGIT. The sample here was CD8+ T cells from PBMCs, taken at baseline or after one month of anti-PD-1 therapy (not recorded which). The source is a human donor with melanoma.

By share of the sample, this clonotype is large. The chain joins TRBV19 to TRBJ2-5, with 7 bases aligning to TRBD1. V trimming: 4 bases; J trimming: 3 bases; junction bases outside the gene matches: 8. Germline CDR1 is LNHDA and CDR2 is SQIVND (reference sequence). The CDR3 totals 15 residues. CDR3 loop: CASSTTWDSKETQYF. The CDR3 DNA reads TGTGCCAGTAGTACCACCTGGGACAGTAAAGAGACCCAGTACTTC.

This clonotype rates as medium-sized. This chain uses TRBV7-3 with TRBJ2-2, with a tentative D call TRBD2 (5 bases). Per germline, CDR1 SGHTA and CDR2 FQGTGA. The CDR3 is 13 residues long. The V and J ends lost 5 bases and 6 bases respectively, with 10 bases between them. In DNA, the CDR3 is TGTGCCAGCAGCCCCTTCGGGGCCGGGGAGCTGTTTTTT. It encodes CASSPFGAGELFF.

This clonotype is large. DNA of the CDR3: TGTGCCAGCAGTTTAGGCGCAGGGACTGAGCAGTTCTTC. Residues: CASSLGAGTEQFF. The gene calls are TRBV12-3 or TRBV12-4 and TRBJ2-1; either TRBD1 or TRBD2 may fit D (5 bases each). Trimming stripped 1 base from V and 9 bases from J, with 10 bases between. This CDR3 contains 13 residues.

By sample fraction, this clonotype is medium-sized. The chain is built from TRBV30 and TRBJ1-1; D gene uncertain. Trimming took off 0 bases at V and 11 bases at J, with 10 bases between the two ends. The germline CDR1 and CDR2 sequences are GTSNPN and SVGIG (reference sequence). The CDR3 has 11 amino acids. The CDR3, as DNA: TGTGCCTGGAGTGTTTCAGTGGAGGCTTTCTTT. Encoded protein: CAWSVSVEAFF.

By sample share, this clonotype is medium-sized (0.01 to 0.1%). A read error is possible here, since a much larger clone lies one base away. J is TRBJ2-4 and V is TRBV11-2, with 7 positions matching TRBD2. This CDR3 region has 15 residues. The germline CDR1 and CDR2 sequences are SGHAT and FQNNGV. The V and J ends lost 1 base and 9 bases, in that order; junction bases with no gene match: 9. In DNA form, the CDR3 reads TGTGCCAGCAGCTTAGGGTGGGACTACACAAGCATTCAGTACTTC. Translating gives CASSLGWDYTSIQYF. Supplemented by reference TRBV11-2 and TRBJ2-4, the full variable domain reads EAGVAQSPRYKIIEKRQSVAFWCNPISGHATLYWYQQILGQGPKLLIQFQNNGVVDDSQLPKDRFSAERLKGVDSTLKIQPAKLEDSAVYLCASSLGWDYTSIQYFGAGTRLSVL.

This clonotype is deemed medium-sized (0.01 to 0.1%). The chain uses TRBV30 and TRBJ2-5, with D hard to call. The length of the CDR3 is 14 residues. The germline CDR1 and CDR2 sequences are GTSNPN and SVGIG (reference sequence). The V end lost 2 bases, the J end lost 5 bases, and 15 bases lay between the germline ends. Here the CDR3 reads CAWSIGLIQETQYF. As DNA, the CDR3 is TGTGCCTGGAGTATAGGGCTAATCCAGGAGACCCAGTACTTC.

This clonotype qualifies as medium-sized. The CDR3 here is CSARDPLAGGLDTQYF. The CDR3 DNA reads TGCAGTGCTAGAGATCCCCTAGCGGGGGGGCTAGATACGCAGTATTTT. This chain uses TRBV20-1 with TRBJ2-3; 12 bases are a match to TRBD2. CDR3 length equals 16 residues. Germline assignment: CDR1 DFQATT and CDR2 SNEGSKA (reference sequence). The trim removed 0 bases at V and 5 bases at J, leaving 6 bases unmatched.

This clonotype counts as large (0.1 to 1%). The gene calls are TRBV19 and TRBJ2-7; 7 bases fit TRBD1. Germline V gene sequence: CDR1 LNHDA, CDR2 SQIVND (reference sequence). This CDR3 spans 13 amino acids. V was pared by 5 bases and J by 7 bases, with 8 bases of the junction left unmatched. The CDR3 nucleotides read TGTGCCAGTAGTTTGGGGACAGCGGTAGAGCAGTACTTC. This sequence encodes CASSLGTAVEQYF. The variable domain in full, completed from reference TRBV19 and TRBJ2-7, reads DGGITQSPKYLFRKEGQNVTLSCEQNLNHDAMYWYRQDPGQGLRLIYYSQIVNDFQKGDIAEGYSVSREKKESFPLTVTSAQKNPTAFYLCASSLGTAVEQYFGPGTRLTVT.

This clonotype is classed as large. The V and J genes are TRBV9 and TRBJ1-1, with D uncertain. The germline gives CDR1 SGDLS, CDR2 YYNGEE. The CDR3 contains 14 residues. Trimming left V 0 bases short and J 3 bases short, with 9 bases between. The CDR3 reads CASSVDPAYTEAFF. DNA of the CDR3: TGTGCCAGCAGCGTAGATCCAGCTTACACTGAAGCTTTCTTT.

By its share, this clonotype is medium-sized (0.01 to 0.1%). CDR3 amino acids: CASSAMNRADEQYF. CDR3 DNA sequence: TGTGCCAGCAGCGCTATGAACAGGGCGGACGAGCAGTACTTC. This chain uses TRBV2 with TRBJ2-7, with D perhaps matching TRBD1 (6 bases). CDR1 is SNHLY, CDR2 FYNNEI, per germline. The CDR3 is made up of 14 amino acids. V was trimmed by 6 bases and J by 5 bases, leaving 17 bases between them.

The sample holds a few counts of this clonotype. This is likely an artifact of a read error, given a far larger clone one base away. The chain has TRBV20-1 and TRBJ2-1; TRBD1 matches at 7 bases. This CDR3 is built from 15 residues. Germline values: CDR1 DFQATT, CDR2 SNEGSKA (reference sequence). V lost 0 bases and J lost 10; bases outside the gene matches: 12. As DNA, the CDR3 is TGCAGTGCTAGAGACACAGGGGAATTGTCCTACGAGCAGTTCTTC. It translates to CSARDTGELSYEQFF.

By proportion, this clonotype is hyperexpanded. The CDR3 DNA follows: TGTGCCAGCAGCTTGGGGACAGGGGGTAACGAGCAGTACTTC. The encoded protein is CASSLGTGGNEQYF. The chain uses TRBV5-5 and TRBJ2-7; 10 nucleotides agree with TRBD1. Germline-derived CDR1 and CDR2 are SGHKS and YYEKEE (reference sequence). The trim removed 0 bases at V and 5 bases at J, leaving 2 bases unmatched. CDR3 length: 14 amino acids.

In its sample, this clonotype ranks as large. The chain links TRBV24-1 to TRBJ2-5; tentative D call: TRBD1 (6 bases). The V and J ends lost 7 bases and 5 bases respectively, with 7 bases between them. This CDR3 has 11 amino acids. In germline, CDR1 is KGHDR, CDR2 SFDVKD. The CDR3 loop is CATSDRETQYF. The CDR3 DNA reads TGTGCCACCAGCGACAGGGAGACCCAGTACTTC.

This clonotype is termed large (0.1 to 1%). The chain recombines TRBV6-1 with TRBJ2-6; D not certain. Germline V gene sequence: CDR1 MNHNS, CDR2 SASEGT. Trimming took off 8 bases at V and 0 bases at J, with 8 bases between the two ends. The CDR3 sequence is 14 residues long. DNA of the CDR3: TGTGCCAGCGGGCTTAGCTCTGGGGCCAACGTCCTGACTTTC. Translated: CASGLSSGANVLTF.

By proportion, this clonotype is medium-sized. This chain joins TRBV12-3 or TRBV12-4 and TRBJ2-1, with 8 bases aligning to TRBD2. The CDR3 is 14 residues long. J lost 0 bases, V lost 5 bases, and 0 bases had no gene match. CDR3 sequence reads: CASSGTSSYNEQFF. DNA for the CDR3: TGTGCCAGCAGTGGGACTAGCTCCTACAATGAGCAGTTCTTC.

Sample share makes this clonotype large (0.1 to 1%). This chain links TRBV2 with TRBJ2-7; 10 bases agree with TRBD2. Trimming cost V 8 bases and J 3 bases; bases outside gene matches: 10. CDR3 length: 15 residues. Looked up from germline, CDR1 is SNHLY and CDR2 is FYNNEI. CDR3 bases: TGTGCCAGCGGTAAATGGACTAGCGGTGACTACGAGCAGTACTTC. This gives the protein CASGKWTSGDYEQYF.

This clonotype is classed as large. The chain joins TRBV27 to TRBJ2-1, with D tentatively TRBD1 (6 bases). Per the germline V gene, CDR1 is MNHEY and CDR2 is SMNVEV (reference sequence). Trimming removed 3 bases from V and 0 bases from J, with 15 bases in between. The CDR3 is made up of 17 amino acids. The CDR3 is CASSLDRDTSSYNEQFF. The CDR3 DNA reads TGTGCCAGCAGTTTGGACCGGGACACGAGCTCCTACAATGAGCAGTTCTTC.

Turning to this clonotype: With a much larger clone just one base away, this may be a read error. V is TRBV19 and J is TRBJ2-3; tentatively, D is TRBD1 (5 bases). The V gene lost 3 bases and the J gene lost 0 bases, with 10 bases spanning the gap. The length of the CDR3 is 15 residues. CDR1 and CDR2 from the germline V gene are LNHDA and SQIVND (reference sequence). CDR3 nucleotides: TGTGCCAGTAGTATGGACACGAGTAGCACAGATACGCAGTATTTT. Its protein product is CASSMDTSSTDTQYF. Looking up the rest from reference TRBV19 and TRBJ2-3 gives the full variable domain: DGGITQSPKYLFRKEGQNVTLSCEQNLNHDAMYWYRQDPGQGLRLIYYSQIVNDFQKGDIAEGYSVSREKKESFPLTVTSAQKNPTAFYLCASSMDTSSTDTQYFGPGTRLTVL.

By its share, this clonotype is medium-sized. The CDR3 does not close with the conserved phenylalanine or tryptophan, likely indicating a read error. The rearrangement links TRBV28 to TRBJ2-2, with D hard to call. CDR1 and CDR2 (germline): MDHEN, SYDVKM. The CDR3 spans 14 residues. With 5 bases removed from V and 6 bases from J, the gap between germline ends came to 13 bases. As DNA, the CDR3 is TGTGCCAGCAGTCCACCCGACGTGCCCGGGGAGCTGTTTTCT. It encodes CASSPPDVPGELFS.

This clonotype is deemed medium-sized. The chain has TRBV20-1 and TRBJ1-5, with D perhaps matching TRBD1 (5 bases). This CDR3 spans 16 amino acids. In germline, CDR1 is DFQATT, CDR2 SNEGSKA (reference sequence). Trimming took 4 bases from V and 3 from J, leaving 19 bases between them. In DNA, the CDR3 is TGCAGTGCTAACCCTCCCGGCGGGGCGCCCAATCAGCCCCAGCATTTT. It is translated as CSANPPGGAPNQPQHF.

By share of the sample, this clonotype is medium-sized. The rearrangement links TRBV14 to TRBJ2-7; tentative D call: TRBD2 (6 bases). CDR1 and CDR2 from the germline V gene are SGHDN and FVKESK. V shed 4 bases and J shed 6 bases, with 16 bases lying between them. The CDR3 loop spans 14 amino acids. Here the CDR3 reads CASSPTGGSGEQYF. The DNA for the CDR3 is TGTGCCAGCAGCCCCACCGGGGGATCCGGCGAGCAGTACTTC.

By its share, this clonotype is large. This rearrangement joins TRBV9 to TRBJ2-1, with D perhaps TRBD1 (5 bases). Trimming took off 0 bases at V and 5 bases at J, with 6 bases between the two ends. CDR1 SGDLS and CDR2 YYNGEE come from the germline V gene. The CDR3 totals 13 residues. DNA for the CDR3: TGTGCCAGCAGCGTAGTGGGGCACAATGAGCAGTTCTTC. This gives the protein CASSVVGHNEQFF.

Relative to its sample, this clonotype is medium-sized. The rearrangement links TRBV2 to TRBJ2-3; possibly TRBD1 or TRBD2 for D (6 bases each). The V gene lost 5 bases and the J gene lost 5 bases, with 26 bases spanning the gap. The CDR3 contains 18 residues. Germline CDR1 reads SNHLY; CDR2 reads FYNNEI. CDR3 nucleotide sequence: TGTGCCAGCAGTTGGGATCGGACGGGGGCTGCGGTCTTAGATACGCAGTATTTT. Amino acid sequence: CASSWDRTGAAVLDTQYF.